This T cell receptor beta chain was retrieved from a study of identical twins. TCRdb called the 5' RACE reads again in MiXCR, with one record for every CDR3 protein. In the table there are some 760,000 distinct CDR3 sequences, approximately 18% of which are singletons. These data are also associated with another study on T cells expressing NK-cell markers. From that paper: The study sequenced eight donors, seven HCMV-seropositive and one seronegative. Certain NKG2C+ T cell clones were expanded, and their HCMV specificity remained unclear.

The sequenced sample consisted of PBMCs. This clonotype was sampled from a woman aged 18-29 years in good health.

The CDR3 region has the DNA TGTGCCAGCAGCCGGGGTACGGGAGGGCCGATAAAGACCCAGTACTTC. This codes for CASSRGTGGPIKTQYF. The chain links TRBV12-3 or TRBV12-4 to TRBJ2-5; 8 bases match TRBD2. This CDR3 has 16 amino acids. V shed 6 bases, J shed 6 bases, and the junction held 15 bases outside the gene matches.